This TCR beta chain was obtained from a study of cytomegalovirus exposure and HLA in healthy donors. Overall study: Early released data had roughly 81 million unique TCRs, all coming from HLA-typed donors. Among the approximately 430 donors who were genotyped, roughly 86% fell in the genetic ancestry cluster that is associated with self-reported Caucasian donors.

As for this clone: Its antigen is not identified.

Findings and limits, study-wide: A later analysis found that most CMV-associated TCR beta chains appeared HLA-restricted.

13 Jbeta primers and 60 Vbeta primers were used for the PCR. The table came from immunoSEQ multiplex PCR; TCRdb's copy has only in-frame clones and leaves some out. Here the sample spans 100,000 to 150,000 clones, over 75% being singletons. The sequenced sample consisted of PBMCs. The clonotype comes from a man aged 30 to 45 in good health and CMV-seronegative.

The CDR3 here is CAWSESSGSYNEQFF. The CDR3 DNA reads as TGTGCCTGGAGTGAGTCTAGCGGGAGTTACAATGAGCAGTTCTTC. The chain carries TRBV30 and TRBJ2-1; 10 bases align to TRBD2. Trimming removed 1 base from V and 4 bases from J; junction bases left unmatched: 4. The CDR3 contains 15 residues. Germline V gene lookup returns CDR1 GTSNPN and CDR2 SVGIG (reference sequence).